The clone carrying this TCR beta chain was seen many times. TCRdb processed the RT-PCR reads anew with MiXCR; each CDR3 protein has one entry. Here the sample spans fewer than 800,000 distinct CDR3 sequences, over 12% being singletons. The V end lost 5 bases, the J end lost 2 bases, and 22 bases lay between the germline ends. The CDR3 is 16 amino acids. Germline V lookup: CDR1 DFQATT, CDR2 SNEGSKA (reference sequence). The specimen sequenced was memory CD4+ T cells from blood. The chain employs TRBV20-1 and TRBJ2-7; D tentatively reads TRBD1 or TRBD2 (7 bases each). This TCR was sampled from a female donor in good health, serving as a healthy control. Here the CDR3 DNA reads TGCAGTGCTTCTCGCGACGGGACAGCGGGGACCTACGAGCAGTACTTC. It is translated as CSASRDGTAGTYEQYF.